This is a list of T cell receptor beta chains from one sample in a study of blood T cell repertoires in COVID-19. Assay used: immunoSEQ multiplex PCR; TCRdb lists only in-frame clones, some missing. This sample has tens of thousands of clones, with over 75% found just once. Sequencing input: peripheral blood. All receptors come from a human donor in a cohort sampled during active COVID-19. CDR3s include the opening cysteine and the closing phenylalanine or tryptophan. A D gene is named only where the DNA matches it firmly. The size of a clone is reported for some rows only, either as once, few or many, or as a class for expanded clones.

clone_size j_call d_call v_call cdr3_aa cdr3_nt
- TRBJ1-5 TRBD1 TRBV7-8 CASSPGTAPLPQHF TGTGCCAGCAGCCCAGGGACAGCCCCGTTGCCCCAGCATTTT
- TRBJ2-1 - TRBV19 CASSKGAPRNYNEQFF TGTGCCAGTAGTAAGGGAGCTCCTCGGAATTACAATGAGCAGTTCTTC
- TRBJ1-1 - TRBV29-1 CSAEETGLGNTEAFF TGCAGCGCCGAGGAGACAGGCCTGGGTAACACTGAAGCTTTCTTT
- TRBJ1-5 - TRBV7-2 CASSLAINQPQHF TGTGCCAGCAGCTTAGCAATAAATCAGCCCCAGCATTTT
few TRBJ1-2 - TRBV3-1/TRBV3-2 CASSHGIIPNYGYTF TGTGCCAGCAGCCACGGGATCATCCCCAACTATGGCTACACCTTC
- TRBJ2-1 TRBD2 TRBV9 CASSEGLEGYNEQFF TGTGCCAGCAGCGAGGGACTAGAGGGTTACAATGAGCAGTTCTTC
- TRBJ2-2 TRBD1 TRBV19 CASRRDRGRDVNTGELFF TGTGCCAGTAGAAGGGACAGGGGGCGCGACGTGAACACCGGGGAGCTGTTTTTT
- TRBJ2-3 TRBD2 TRBV29-1 CSVSYRLAGHTDTQYF TGCAGCGTTTCCTACCGACTAGCGGGGCACACAGATACGCAGTATTTT
- TRBJ1-1 TRBD1 TRBV18 CASSPTTGTEAFF TGTGCCAGCTCACCCACGACAGGGACTGAAGCTTTCTTT
- TRBJ2-1 TRBD2 TRBV19 CASSMGAGGPYEQFF TGTGCCAGTAGTATGGGAGCGGGAGGGCCCTATGAGCAGTTCTTC
- TRBJ2-7 TRBD1 TRBV3-1/TRBV3-2 CASSQEGQGWYEQYF TGTGCCAGCAGCCAAGAGGGACAGGGGTGGTACGAGCAGTACTTC
- TRBJ1-2 - TRBV4-1 CASSLSAGRVDGYTF TGCGCCAGCAGCCTGTCCGCGGGACGGGTGGATGGCTACACCTTC
- TRBJ1-5 - TRBV19 CASSKKQGWSNQPQHF TGTGCCAGTAGTAAAAAACAGGGTTGGAGCAATCAGCCCCAGCATTTT
- TRBJ2-2 - TRBV3-1/TRBV3-2 CASSQVLGAGELFF TGTGCCAGCAGCCAAGTACTTGGAGCCGGGGAGCTGTTTTTT
- TRBJ2-7 TRBD1 TRBV23-1 CASSLSGTGGEQYF TGCGCCAGCAGTCTGTCCGGGACAGGGGGCGAGCAGTACTTC
- TRBJ2-3 - TRBV5-1 CASSLDSGPQYF TGCGCCAGCAGCTTGGACTCCGGTCCGCAGTATTTT
- TRBJ1-1 - TRBV6-5 CASSLQIAGNTEAFF TGTGCCAGCAGTTTGCAGATAGCTGGGAACACTGAAGCTTTCTTT
- TRBJ1-2 - TRBV30 CAWSAPHLSTAYGYTF TGTGCCTGGAGTGCGCCCCACCTCTCGACAGCCTATGGCTACACCTTC
few TRBJ2-7 TRBD1 TRBV11-1 CASSQGAFLYEQYF TGTGCCAGCTCTCAGGGGGCTTTTCTGTACGAGCAGTACTTC
- TRBJ2-2 - TRBV13 CASSSDIDGELFF TGTGCCAGCAGCTCCGATATAGACGGGGAGCTGTTTTTT
- TRBJ1-1 TRBD1 TRBV7-8 CASSTPGTGEAFF TGTGCCAGCAGCACCCCCGGGACAGGTGAAGCTTTCTTT
few TRBJ1-4 TRBD1 TRBV24-1 CATSDSPGGLKEKLFF TGTGCCACCAGTGATTCCCCAGGGGGCTTAAAGGAAAAACTGTTTTTT
- TRBJ1-6 TRBD1 TRBV4-1 CASSQDPGTVYSPLHF TGCGCCAGCAGCCAAGATCCCGGGACAGTGTATTCACCCCTCCACTTT
- TRBJ1-6 - TRBV4-3 CASSEGGHDNSPLHF TGCGCCAGCAGCGAAGGAGGCCACGATAATTCACCCCTCCACTTT
- TRBJ2-1 TRBD1 TRBV3-1/TRBV3-2 CASRLTGGANNEQFF TGTGCCAGCAGACTAACAGGGGGCGCCAACAATGAGCAGTTCTTC
once TRBJ2-5 TRBD2 TRBV27 CASSPGTSGRALRETQYF TGTGCCAGCAGTCCCGGGACTAGCGGGAGGGCGCTTAGAGAGACCCAGTACTTC
- TRBJ2-1 TRBD2 TRBV27 CASRLGLEWNEQFF TGTGCCAGCAGACTCGGACTAGAGTGGAATGAGCAGTTCTTC
- TRBJ2-7 - TRBV19 CASSPTLVFEQYF TGTGCCAGTAGTCCCACACTAGTATTCGAGCAGTACTTC
- TRBJ1-4 TRBD1 TRBV7-9 CASSLAGQGKSNEKLFF TGTGCCAGCAGCTTAGCGGGACAGGGGAAGAGTAATGAAAAACTGTTTTTT
- TRBJ1-2 - TRBV28 CATTSVGADTNYGYTF TGTGCCACTACATCCGTGGGGGCCGATACTAACTATGGCTACACCTTC
- TRBJ1-1 TRBD1 TRBV19 CASSRLQGGNTEAFF TGTGCCAGTAGTAGGTTACAGGGGGGGAACACTGAAGCTTTCTTT
- TRBJ1-6 TRBD1 TRBV27 CASSWTGNNSPLHF TGTGCCAGCAGTTGGACAGGGAATAATTCACCCCTCCACTTT
few TRBJ2-7 - TRBV2 CASYTRTYEQYF TGTGCCTCCTACACTAGGACCTACGAGCAGTACTTC
- TRBJ1-1 TRBD1 TRBV30 CAWSPGLTGTEAFF TGTGCCTGGAGTCCTGGGCTGACAGGGACTGAAGCTTTCTTT
- TRBJ2-1 TRBD2 TRBV4-2 CASSPIMGTSNEQFF TGTGCCAGCAGCCCAATAATGGGGACTAGCAATGAGCAGTTCTTC
- TRBJ2-2 TRBD2 TRBV14 CASSQVLIAGGGELFF TGTGCCAGCAGCCAAGTTTTAATAGCGGGAGGCGGGGAGCTGTTTTTT
- TRBJ1-5 - TRBV27 CASSLRQPALYSNQPQHF TGTGCCAGCAGCCTTCGACAGCCGGCTCTATATAGCAATCAGCCCCAGCATTTT
- TRBJ2-7 TRBD2 TRBV3-1/TRBV3-2 CASSQVTPLAGVCEQYF TGTGCCAGCAGCCAAGTTACCCCACTAGCGGGGGTTTGCGAGCAGTACTTC
few TRBJ1-2 - TRBV3-1/TRBV3-2 CASSNTNYGYTF TGTGCCAGCAGCAATACTAACTATGGCTACACCTTC
- TRBJ1-1 - TRBV6-2/TRBV6-3 CASSYSRTDLDTEAFF TGTGCCAGCAGTTACTCTCGGACAGATTTGGACACTGAAGCTTTCTTT
- TRBJ1-3 TRBD1 TRBV5-8 CASSPGQGLNTIYF TGTGCCAGCAGCCCGGGACAGGGTCTGAACACCATATATTTT
- TRBJ2-7 TRBD1 TRBV5-4 CASSLSTGHYEQYF TGTGCCAGCAGCTTGTCGACAGGGCACTACGAGCAGTACTTC
- TRBJ1-1 - TRBV28 CASRPAGLGTEAFF TGTGCCAGCAGGCCCGCGGGGTTGGGAACTGAAGCTTTCTTT
- TRBJ2-5 - TRBV4-3 CASSHGGQETQYF TGCGCCAGCAGCCACGGGGGCCAAGAGACCCAGTACTTC
- TRBJ2-3 TRBD2 TRBV7-6 CASSWGLAGTDTQYF TGTGCCAGCAGCTGGGGACTAGCAGGGACAGATACGCAGTATTTT
- TRBJ1-2 TRBD1 TRBV19 CASTGGPYGYTF TGTGCCAGTACAGGGGGCCCCTATGGCTACACCTTC
once TRBJ1-1 - TRBV2 CASMMGSDSRTEAFF TGTGCCAGCATGATGGGCTCGGACAGTCGAACTGAAGCTTTCTTT
- TRBJ1-1 - TRBV15 CATSRDLGERDTEAFF TGTGCCACCAGCAGAGATTTAGGGGAAAGAGACACTGAAGCTTTCTTT
- TRBJ2-2 TRBD1 TRBV7-3 CASSLIQGAGELFF TGTGCCAGCAGCTTGATACAGGGGGCCGGGGAGCTGTTTTTT
- TRBJ2-2 - TRBV2 CATRVTGVRTGELFF TGTGCCACCAGGGTTACGGGAGTAAGGACCGGGGAGCTGTTTTTT
- TRBJ1-1 - TRBV21-1 CASSKVRPSRARRLTENTEAFF TGTGCCAGCAGCAAAGTACGTCCGTCGCGGGCCCGACGTTTGACCGAGAACACTGAAGCTTTCTTT
- TRBJ2-5 - TRBV5-1 CASSYGEETQYF TGCGCCAGCAGCTACGGGGAGGAGACCCAGTACTTC
- TRBJ1-5 - TRBV7-8 CASSLVAGDQPQHF TGTGCCAGCAGCTTAGTCGCAGGGGATCAGCCCCAGCATTTT
once TRBJ2-7 - TRBV9 CASSVVGGAEQYF TGTGCCAGCAGCGTTGTAGGAGGGGCCGAGCAGTACTTC
- TRBJ1-2 - TRBV27 CASSLYGPNYGYTF TGTGCCAGCAGTTTATACGGTCCTAACTATGGCTACACCTTC
- TRBJ1-1 - TRBV18 CASSDTGSNTEAFF TGTGCCAGCTCAGATACAGGGTCGAACACTGAAGCTTTCTTT
- TRBJ2-7 - TRBV27 CASSLARGYEQYF TGTGCCAGCAGTTTAGCCAGGGGTTACGAGCAGTACTTC
- TRBJ2-1 TRBD1 TRBV14 CASSPVWTGTSFSYNEQFF TGTGCCAGCAGCCCAGTTTGGACAGGGACCTCTTTCTCCTACAATGAGCAGTTCTTC
- TRBJ1-2 - TRBV12-3/TRBV12-4 CASSQQGIIGYTF TGTGCCAGCAGTCAACAGGGTATCATCGGCTACACCTTC
- TRBJ1-2 - TRBV29-1 CSVQGFLGYTF TGCAGCGTTCAGGGCTTCTTGGGCTACACCTTC